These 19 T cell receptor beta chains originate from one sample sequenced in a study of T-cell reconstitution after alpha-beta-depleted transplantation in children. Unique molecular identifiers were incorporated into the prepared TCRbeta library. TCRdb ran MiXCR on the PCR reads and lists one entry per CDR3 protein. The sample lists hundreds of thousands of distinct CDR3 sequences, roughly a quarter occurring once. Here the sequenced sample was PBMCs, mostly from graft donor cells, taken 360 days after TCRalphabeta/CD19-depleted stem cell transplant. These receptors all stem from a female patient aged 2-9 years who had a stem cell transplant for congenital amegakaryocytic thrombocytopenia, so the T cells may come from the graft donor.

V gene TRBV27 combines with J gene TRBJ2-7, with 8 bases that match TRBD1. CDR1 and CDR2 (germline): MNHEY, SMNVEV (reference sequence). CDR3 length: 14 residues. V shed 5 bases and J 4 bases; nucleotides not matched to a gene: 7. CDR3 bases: TGTGCCAGCAGTCCGCACAGGGGGTCTTACGAGCAGTACTTC. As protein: CASSPHRGSYEQYF.

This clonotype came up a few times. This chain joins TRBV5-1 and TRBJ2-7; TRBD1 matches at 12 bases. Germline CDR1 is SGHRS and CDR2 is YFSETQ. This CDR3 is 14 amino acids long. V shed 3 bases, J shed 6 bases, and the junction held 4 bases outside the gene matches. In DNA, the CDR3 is TGCGCCAGCAGCTCCGGGACAGGGGGCCGCGAGCAGTACTTC. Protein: CASSSGTGGREQYF.

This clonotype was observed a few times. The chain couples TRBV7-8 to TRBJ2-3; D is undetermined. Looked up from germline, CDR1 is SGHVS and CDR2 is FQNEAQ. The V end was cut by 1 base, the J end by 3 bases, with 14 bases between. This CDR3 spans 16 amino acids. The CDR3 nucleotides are TGTGCCAGCAGCTTAGATCAGAGAGGAGATACAGATACGCAGTATTTT. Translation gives CASSLDQRGDTDTQYF.

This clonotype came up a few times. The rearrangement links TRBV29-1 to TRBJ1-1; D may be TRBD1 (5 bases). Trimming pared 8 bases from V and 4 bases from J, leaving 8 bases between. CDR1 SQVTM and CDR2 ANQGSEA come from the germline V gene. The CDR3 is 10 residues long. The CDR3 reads CSSGGTEAFF. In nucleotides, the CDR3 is TGCAGCAGTGGGGGCACTGAAGCTTTCTTT. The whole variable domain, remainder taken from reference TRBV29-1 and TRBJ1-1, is SAVISQKPSRDICQRGTSLTIQCQVDSQVTMMFWYRQQPGQSLTLIATANQGSEATYESGFVIDKFPISRPNLTFSTLTVSNMSPEDSSIYLCSSGGTEAFFGQGTRLTVV.

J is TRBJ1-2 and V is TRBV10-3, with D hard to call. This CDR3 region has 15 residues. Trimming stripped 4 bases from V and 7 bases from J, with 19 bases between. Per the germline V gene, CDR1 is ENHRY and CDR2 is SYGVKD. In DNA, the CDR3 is TGTGCCATCAGTGTCGAGGTGGGATTCGGTCGTGGCTACACCTTC. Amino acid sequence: CAISVEVGFGRGYTF.

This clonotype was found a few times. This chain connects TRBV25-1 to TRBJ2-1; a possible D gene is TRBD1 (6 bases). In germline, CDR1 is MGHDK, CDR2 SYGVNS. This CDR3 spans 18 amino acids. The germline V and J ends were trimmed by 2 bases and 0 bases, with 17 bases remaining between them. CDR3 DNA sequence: TGTGCCAGCAGTGAACTGGGGGCAGGGGCTAGCTCCTACAATGAGCAGTTCTTC. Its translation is CASSELGAGASSYNEQFF. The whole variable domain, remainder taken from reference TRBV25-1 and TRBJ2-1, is EADIYQTPRYLVIGTGKKITLECSQTMGHDKMYWYQQDPGMELHLIHYSYGVNSTEKGDLSSESTVSRIRTEHFPLTLESARPSHTSQYLCASSELGAGASSYNEQFFGPGTRLTVL.

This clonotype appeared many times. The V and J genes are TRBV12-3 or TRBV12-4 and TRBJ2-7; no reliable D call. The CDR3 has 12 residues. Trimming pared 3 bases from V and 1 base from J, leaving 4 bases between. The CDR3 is CASSFGSYEQYF. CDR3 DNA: TGTGCCAGCAGTTTCGGGTCCTACGAGCAGTACTTC.

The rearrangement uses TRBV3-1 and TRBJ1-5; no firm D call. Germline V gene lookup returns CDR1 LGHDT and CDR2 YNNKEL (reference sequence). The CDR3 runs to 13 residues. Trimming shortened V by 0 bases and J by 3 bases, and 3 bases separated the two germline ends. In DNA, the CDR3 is TGTGCCAGCAGCCAAGATTACAATCAGCCCCAGCATTTT. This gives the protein CASSQDYNQPQHF.

The CDR3 sequence: CASTERSGANVLTF. The CDR3 DNA is TGTGCCAGCACCGAACGTAGCGGGGCCAACGTCCTGACTTTC. This sequence joins TRBV12-3 or TRBV12-4 and TRBJ2-6; the D is unclear. The germline V and J ends were trimmed by 7 bases and 4 bases, with 11 bases remaining between them. The CDR3 length is 14 residues.

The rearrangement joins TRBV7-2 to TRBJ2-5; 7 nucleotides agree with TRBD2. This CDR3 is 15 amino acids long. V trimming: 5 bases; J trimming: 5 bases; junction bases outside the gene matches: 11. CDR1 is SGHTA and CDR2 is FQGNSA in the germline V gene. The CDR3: CASSPRTRWSETQYF. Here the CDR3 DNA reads TGTGCCAGCAGCCCCAGGACTAGATGGAGCGAGACCCAGTACTTC.

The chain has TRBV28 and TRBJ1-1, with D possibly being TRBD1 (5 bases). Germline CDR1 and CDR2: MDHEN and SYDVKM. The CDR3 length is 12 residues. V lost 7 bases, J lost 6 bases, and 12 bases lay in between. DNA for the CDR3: TGTGCCAGCAAGGGTGGGGCAGCTGAAGCTTTCTTT. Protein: CASKGGAAEAFF. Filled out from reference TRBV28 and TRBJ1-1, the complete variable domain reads DVKVTQSSRYLVKRTGEKVFLECVQDMDHENMFWYRQDPGLGLRLIYFSYDVKMKEKGDIPEGYSVSREKKERFSLILESASTNQTSMYLCASKGGAAEAFFGQGTRLTVV.

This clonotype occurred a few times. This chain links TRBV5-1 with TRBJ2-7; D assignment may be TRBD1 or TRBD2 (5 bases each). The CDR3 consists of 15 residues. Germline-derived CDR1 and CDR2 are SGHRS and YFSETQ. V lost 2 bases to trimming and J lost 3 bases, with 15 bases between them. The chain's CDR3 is CASSFDIGDGYEQYF. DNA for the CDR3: TGCGCCAGCAGCTTCGATATTGGGGACGGCTACGAGCAGTACTTC.

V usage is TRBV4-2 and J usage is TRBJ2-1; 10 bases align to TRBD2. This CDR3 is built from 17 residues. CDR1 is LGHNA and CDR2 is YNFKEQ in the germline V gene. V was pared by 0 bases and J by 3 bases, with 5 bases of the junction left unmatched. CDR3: CASSQDGTSGNYNEQFF. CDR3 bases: TGTGCCAGCAGCCAAGATGGCACTAGCGGGAACTACAATGAGCAGTTCTTC.

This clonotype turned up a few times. CDR3 coding DNA: TGCGCCAGCAGCGCAGCGTTGGGGGGGACTGAAGCTTTCTTT. Protein: CASSAALGGTEAFF. The chain joins TRBV5-1 to TRBJ1-1, with D perhaps TRBD1 (5 bases). Between the trimmed V and J ends, which lost 4 bases and 5 bases, there was a span of 15 bases. This CDR3 is 14 amino acids long. Germline V lookup: CDR1 SGHRS, CDR2 YFSETQ.

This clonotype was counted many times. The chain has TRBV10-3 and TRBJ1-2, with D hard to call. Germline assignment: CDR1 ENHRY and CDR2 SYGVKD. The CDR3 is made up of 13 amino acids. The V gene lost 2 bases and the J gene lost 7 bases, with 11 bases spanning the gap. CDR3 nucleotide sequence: TGTGCCATCAGTGAGGACCCAGAAATTGGCTACACCTTC. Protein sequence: CAISEDPEIGYTF.

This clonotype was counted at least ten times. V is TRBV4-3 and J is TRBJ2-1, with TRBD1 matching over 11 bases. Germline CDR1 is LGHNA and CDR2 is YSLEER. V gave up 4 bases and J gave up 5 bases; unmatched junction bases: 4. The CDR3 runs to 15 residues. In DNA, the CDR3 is TGCGCCAGCAGCCGGGACAGGGGGTTACACAATGAGCAGTTCTTC. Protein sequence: CASSRDRGLHNEQFF.

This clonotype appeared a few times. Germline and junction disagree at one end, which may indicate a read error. CDR3: CASSLAGGNEQFF. CDR3 DNA: TGTGCCAGCAGCTTAGCGGGGGGAAATGAGCAGTTCTTC. The rearrangement uses TRBV5-1 and TRBJ2-1, with 10 bases aligning to TRBD2. The CDR3 loop spans 13 amino acids. Per the germline V gene, CDR1 is SGHRS and CDR2 is YFSETQ.

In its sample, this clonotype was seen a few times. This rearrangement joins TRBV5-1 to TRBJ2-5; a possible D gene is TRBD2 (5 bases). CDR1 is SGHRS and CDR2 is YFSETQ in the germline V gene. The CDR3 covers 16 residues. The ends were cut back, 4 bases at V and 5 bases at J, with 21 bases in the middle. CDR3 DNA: TGCGCCAGCAGCCGTATTGGGTTCCGGGATCAGGAGACCCAGTACTTC. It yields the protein CASSRIGFRDQETQYF.

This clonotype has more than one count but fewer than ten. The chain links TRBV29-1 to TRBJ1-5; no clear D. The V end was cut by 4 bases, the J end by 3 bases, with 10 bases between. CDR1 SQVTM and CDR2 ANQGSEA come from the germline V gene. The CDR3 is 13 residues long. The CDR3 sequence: CSVGEANNQPQHF. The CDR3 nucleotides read TGCAGCGTTGGGGAGGCGAACAATCAGCCCCAGCATTTT.